This T cell receptor beta chain was profiled in a study of response to subunit inactivated influenza vaccine. Study conclusions and caveats: There was a suggestion from the authors that each seasonal influenza vaccination recruits few new T cells.

Each CDR3 protein is one row after TCRdb ran MiXCR on the RT-PCR reads. The sample lists more than 400,000 distinct CDR3 sequences, 6.5% to 8% occurring once. In this sample, this clonotype turned up many times. What it binds is unknown. CDR3 length: 18 amino acids. J was trimmed by 4 bases and V by 1 base; bases with no gene match: 12. CDR1 is SGHKS, CDR2 YYEKEE, per germline (reference sequence). This sample comprised PBMCs from blood, obtained around 25 months after vaccination. The TCR originated in a man aged 50-75 years who received an inactivated influenza vaccine. This chain links TRBV5-5 with TRBJ2-1; TRBD2 matches at 9 bases. The CDR3 spells CASSLLVGSGGFYNEQFF. DNA of the CDR3: TGTGCCAGCAGCTTGTTGGTTGGTAGCGGGGGCTTTTACAATGAGCAGTTCTTC.